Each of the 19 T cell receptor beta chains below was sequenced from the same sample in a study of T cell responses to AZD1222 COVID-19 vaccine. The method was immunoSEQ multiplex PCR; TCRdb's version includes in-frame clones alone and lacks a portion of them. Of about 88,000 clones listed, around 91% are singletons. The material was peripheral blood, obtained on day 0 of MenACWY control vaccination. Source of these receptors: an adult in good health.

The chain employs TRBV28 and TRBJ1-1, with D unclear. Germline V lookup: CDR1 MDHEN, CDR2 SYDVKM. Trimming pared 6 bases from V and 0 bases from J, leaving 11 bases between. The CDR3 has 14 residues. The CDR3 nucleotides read TGTGCCAGCAGAGAAGCGACGGTGAACACTGAAGCTTTCTTT. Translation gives CASREATVNTEAFF.

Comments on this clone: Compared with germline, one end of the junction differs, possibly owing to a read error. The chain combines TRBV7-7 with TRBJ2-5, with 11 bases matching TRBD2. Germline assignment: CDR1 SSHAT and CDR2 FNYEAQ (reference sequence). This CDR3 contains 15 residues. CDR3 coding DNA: TGTGCTAGCAGCTCCCTAGCGGGAGGTCGAGAGACCCAGTACTTC. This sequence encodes CASSSLAGGRETQYF. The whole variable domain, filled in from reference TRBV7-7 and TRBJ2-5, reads GAGVSQSPRYKVTKRGQDVTLRCDPISSHATLYWYQQALGQGPEFLTYFNYEAQPDKSGLPSDRFSAERPEGSISTLTIQRTEQRDSAMYRCASSSLAGGRETQYFGPGTRLLVL.

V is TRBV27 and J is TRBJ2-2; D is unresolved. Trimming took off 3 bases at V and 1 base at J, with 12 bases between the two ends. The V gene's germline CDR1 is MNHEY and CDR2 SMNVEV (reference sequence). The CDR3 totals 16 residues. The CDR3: CASSFSESLNTGELFF. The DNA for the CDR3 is TGTGCCAGCAGTTTTTCGGAGTCTTTGAACACCGGGGAGCTGTTTTTT.

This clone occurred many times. The CDR3 sequence: CASSPGGVVAGNEQFF. The CDR3, as DNA: TGTGCCAGCAGCCCAGGTGGGGTAGTGGCTGGCAATGAGCAGTTCTTC. The rearrangement uses TRBV11-1 and TRBJ2-1; no reliable D call. Trimming cost V 5 bases and J 6 bases, with 20 bases left between them. Germline V gene data show CDR1 as SGHAT and CDR2 as FQDESV (reference sequence). The CDR3 has 16 residues.

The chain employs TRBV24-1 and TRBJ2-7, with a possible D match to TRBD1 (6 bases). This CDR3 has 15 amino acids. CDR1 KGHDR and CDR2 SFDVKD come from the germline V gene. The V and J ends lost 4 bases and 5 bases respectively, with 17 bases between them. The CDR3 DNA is TGTGCCACCAGTGACACCATCACAGGGATCCACGAGCAGTACTTC. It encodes CATSDTITGIHEQYF.

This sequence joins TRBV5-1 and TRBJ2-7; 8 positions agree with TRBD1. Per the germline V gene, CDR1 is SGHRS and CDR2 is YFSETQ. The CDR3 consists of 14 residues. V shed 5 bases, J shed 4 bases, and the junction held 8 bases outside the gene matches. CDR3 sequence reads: CASRRTGQEYEQYF. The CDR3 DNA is TGCGCCAGCAGACGGACGGGACAGGAGTACGAGCAGTACTTC.

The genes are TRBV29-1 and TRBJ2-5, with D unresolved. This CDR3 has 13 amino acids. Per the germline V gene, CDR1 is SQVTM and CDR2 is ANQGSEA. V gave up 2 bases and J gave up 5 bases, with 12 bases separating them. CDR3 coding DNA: TGCAGCGTTGAACTGGTGGTGGCGGAGACCCAGTACTTC. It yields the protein CSVELVVAETQYF.

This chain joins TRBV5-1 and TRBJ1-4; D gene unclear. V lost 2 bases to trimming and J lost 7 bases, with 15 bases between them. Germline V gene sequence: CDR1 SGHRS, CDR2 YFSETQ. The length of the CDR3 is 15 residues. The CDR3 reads CASSFSRGAGEKLFF. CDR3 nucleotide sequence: TGCGCCAGCAGCTTTAGTCGGGGAGCAGGTGAAAAACTGTTTTTT.

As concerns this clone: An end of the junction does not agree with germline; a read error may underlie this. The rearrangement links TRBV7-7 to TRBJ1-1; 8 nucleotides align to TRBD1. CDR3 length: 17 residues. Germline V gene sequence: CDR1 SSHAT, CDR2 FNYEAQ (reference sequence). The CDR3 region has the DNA TGTGCTAGCAGCGTCTTCCCAGGGGGCGCGAGGAACACTGAAGCTTTCTTT. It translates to CASSVFPGGARNTEAFF.

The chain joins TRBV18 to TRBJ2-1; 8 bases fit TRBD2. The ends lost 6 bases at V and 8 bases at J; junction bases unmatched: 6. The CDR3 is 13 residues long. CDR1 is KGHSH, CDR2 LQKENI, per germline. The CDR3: CASSLGLGDEQFF. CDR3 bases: TGTGCCAGCTCCCTGGGACTAGGCGATGAGCAGTTCTTC.

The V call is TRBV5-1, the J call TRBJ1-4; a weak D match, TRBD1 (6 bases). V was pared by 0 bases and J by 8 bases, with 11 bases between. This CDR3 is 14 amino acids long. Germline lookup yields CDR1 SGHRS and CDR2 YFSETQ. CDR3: CASSLGRGGEKLFF. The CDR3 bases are TGCGCCAGCAGCTTGGGCAGGGGAGGAGAAAAACTGTTTTTT.

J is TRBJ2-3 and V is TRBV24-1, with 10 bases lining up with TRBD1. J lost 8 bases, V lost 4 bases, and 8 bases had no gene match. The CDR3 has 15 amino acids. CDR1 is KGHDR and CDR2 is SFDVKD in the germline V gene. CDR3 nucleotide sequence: TGTGCCACCAGTGAGGCCGGGACAGGGGTATTTACGCAGTATTTT. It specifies CATSEAGTGVFTQYF.

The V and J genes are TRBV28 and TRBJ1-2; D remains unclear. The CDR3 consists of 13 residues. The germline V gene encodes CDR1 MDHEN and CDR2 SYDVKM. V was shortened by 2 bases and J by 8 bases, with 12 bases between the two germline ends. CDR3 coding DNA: TGTGCCAGCAGTTTAGGCGGTGGTTGGGGCTACACCTTC. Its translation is CASSLGGGWGYTF.

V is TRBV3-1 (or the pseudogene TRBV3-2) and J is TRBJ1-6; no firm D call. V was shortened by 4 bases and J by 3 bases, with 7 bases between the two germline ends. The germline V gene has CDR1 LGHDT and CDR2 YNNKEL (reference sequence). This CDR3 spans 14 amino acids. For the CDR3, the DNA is TGTGCCAGCAGCCCGGGGAGCTATAATTCACCCCTCCACTTT. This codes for CASSPGSYNSPLHF.

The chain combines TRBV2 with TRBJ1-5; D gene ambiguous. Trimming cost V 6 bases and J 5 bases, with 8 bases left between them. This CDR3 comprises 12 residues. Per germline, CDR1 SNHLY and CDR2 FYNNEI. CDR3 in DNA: TGTGCCAGCAGGGGAGACCATCAGCCCCAGCATTTT. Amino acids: CASRGDHQPQHF. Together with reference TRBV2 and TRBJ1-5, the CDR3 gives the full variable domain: EPEVTQTPSHQVTQMGQEVILRCVPISNHLYFYWYRQILGQKVEFLVSFYNNEISEKSEIFDDQFSVERPDGSNFTLKIRSTKLEDSAMYFCASRGDHQPQHFGDGTRLSIL.

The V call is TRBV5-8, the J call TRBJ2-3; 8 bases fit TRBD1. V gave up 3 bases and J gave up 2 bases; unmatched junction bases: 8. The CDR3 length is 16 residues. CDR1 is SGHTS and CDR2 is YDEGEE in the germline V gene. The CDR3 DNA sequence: TGTGCCAGCAGCTCTGGACAGGGCCTACCCACAGATACGCAGTATTTT. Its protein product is CASSSGQGLPTDTQYF. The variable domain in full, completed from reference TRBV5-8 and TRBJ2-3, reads EAGVTQSPTHLIKTRGQQATLRCSPISGHTSVYWYQQALGLGLQFLLWYDEGEERNRGNFPPRFSGRQFPNYSSELNVNALELEDSALYLCASSSGQGLPTDTQYFGPGTRLTVL.

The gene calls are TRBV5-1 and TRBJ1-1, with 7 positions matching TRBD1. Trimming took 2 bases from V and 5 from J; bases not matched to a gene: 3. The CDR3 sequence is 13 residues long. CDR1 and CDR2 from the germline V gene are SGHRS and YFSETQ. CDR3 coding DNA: TGCGCCAGCAGCTTACAGGGGCGGACTGAAGCTTTCTTT. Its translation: CASSLQGRTEAFF.

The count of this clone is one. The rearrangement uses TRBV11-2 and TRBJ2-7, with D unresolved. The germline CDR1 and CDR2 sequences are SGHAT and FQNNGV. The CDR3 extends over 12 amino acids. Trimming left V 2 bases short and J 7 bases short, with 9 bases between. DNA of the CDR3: TGTGCCAGCAGCTTAAACGCCGGGGAGCAGTACTTC. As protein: CASSLNAGEQYF.

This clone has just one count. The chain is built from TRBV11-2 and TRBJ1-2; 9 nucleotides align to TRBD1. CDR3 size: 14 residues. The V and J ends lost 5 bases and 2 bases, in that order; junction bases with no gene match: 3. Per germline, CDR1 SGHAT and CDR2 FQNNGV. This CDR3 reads CASSATGGNYGYTF. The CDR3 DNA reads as TGTGCCAGCAGCGCCACAGGGGGCAACTATGGCTACACCTTC.